Presented here are 7 T cell receptor beta chains from one specimen sequenced in a study of shared clonotypes between healthy human individuals. The data were produced by immunoSEQ multiplex PCR, yet TCRdb's version contains in-frame clones alone and is incomplete. The sample consists of a few hundred thousand clones, over 50% of them appearing once. Sequencing input: memory CD4+ T cells sorted from blood. Subset here: CD45RA-negative fraction. The receptors shown here come from a man aged 25 to 45 in good health.

The chain joins TRBV7-8 to TRBJ1-2; no firm D call. Germline-derived CDR1 and CDR2 are SGHVS and FQNEAQ. This CDR3 has 12 amino acids. Trimming took off 3 bases at V and 10 bases at J, with 12 bases between the two ends. CDR3 DNA sequence: TGTGCCAGCAGCTTCTATTTATTGGACTACACCTTC. Amino acids: CASSFYLLDYTF.

The sample holds many counts of this clone. The V call is TRBV6-1, the J call TRBJ2-5, with 11 positions matching TRBD2. V lost 7 bases and J lost 5; bases outside the gene matches: 3. Germline loops: CDR1 MNHNS, CDR2 SASEGT. The CDR3 spans 13 residues. This CDR3 reads CASTRLAGETQYF. The CDR3 DNA follows: TGTGCCAGCACAAGACTAGCGGGGGAGACCCAGTACTTC.

The V gene is TRBV5-6, the J gene TRBJ1-2; no firm D call. Germline values: CDR1 SGHDT, CDR2 YYEEEE. There are 17 residues in the CDR3. Trimming took 2 bases from V and 2 from J, leaving 19 bases between them. The CDR3 spells CASSFPGATSLNYGYTF. CDR3 DNA: TGTGCCAGCAGCTTCCCCGGCGCTACCTCCTTAAACTATGGCTACACCTTC.

The chain recombines TRBV28 with TRBJ1-4; D might be TRBD1 (6 bases). The CDR3 contains 12 residues. Trimming shortened V by 8 bases and J by 8 bases, and 12 bases separated the two germline ends. The germline gives CDR1 MDHEN, CDR2 SYDVKM. The DNA for the CDR3 is TGTGCCAGCTATAGGGGGGGCGAAAAACTGTTTTTT. It translates to CASYRGGEKLFF.

This clone was counted many times. The gene calls are TRBV4-3 and TRBJ2-1; TRBD2 matches at 7 bases. The CDR3 extends over 16 amino acids. V shed 0 bases, J shed 7 bases, and the junction held 9 bases outside the gene matches. Germline V gives CDR1 LGHNA, CDR2 YSLEER. The DNA of the CDR3 is TGCGCCAGCAGCCAAGATGGGTGGCGGGGGAGTAATGAGCAGTTCTTC. As protein: CASSQDGWRGSNEQFF.

The chain joins TRBV7-2 to TRBJ1-4; D gene unclear. The CDR3 is made up of 14 amino acids. The germline V gene has CDR1 SGHTA and CDR2 FQGNSA. V shed 5 bases and J shed 8 bases, with 15 bases lying between them. The chain's CDR3 is CASSPETAEEKLFF. In nucleotides, the CDR3 is TGTGCCAGCAGCCCAGAGACGGCGGAAGAAAAACTGTTTTTT.

This clone turned up a few times. J is TRBJ2-3 and V is TRBV28, with 7 nucleotides matching TRBD1. Germline V gene lookup returns CDR1 MDHEN and CDR2 SYDVKM. The length of the CDR3 is 17 residues. Trimming took 7 bases from V and 6 from J; bases not matched to a gene: 19. The CDR3 sequence is CASNPGQINYKGDTQYF. CDR3 DNA sequence: TGTGCCAGCAATCCGGGACAGATCAATTATAAAGGGGATACGCAGTATTTT.